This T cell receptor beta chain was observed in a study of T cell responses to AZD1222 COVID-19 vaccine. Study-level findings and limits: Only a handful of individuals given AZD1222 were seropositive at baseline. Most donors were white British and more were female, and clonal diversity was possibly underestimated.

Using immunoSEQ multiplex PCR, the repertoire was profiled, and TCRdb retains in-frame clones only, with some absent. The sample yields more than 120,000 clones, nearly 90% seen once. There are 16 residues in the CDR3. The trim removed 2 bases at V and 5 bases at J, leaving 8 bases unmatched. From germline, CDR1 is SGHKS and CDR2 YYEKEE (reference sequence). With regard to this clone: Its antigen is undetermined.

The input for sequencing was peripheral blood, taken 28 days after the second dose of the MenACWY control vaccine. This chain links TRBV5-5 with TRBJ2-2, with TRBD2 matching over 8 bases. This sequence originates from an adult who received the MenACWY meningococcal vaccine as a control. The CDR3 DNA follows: TGTGCCAGCAGCTTCCCCGGGACTAGACGAACCGGGGAGCTGTTTTTT. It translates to CASSFPGTRRTGELFF.